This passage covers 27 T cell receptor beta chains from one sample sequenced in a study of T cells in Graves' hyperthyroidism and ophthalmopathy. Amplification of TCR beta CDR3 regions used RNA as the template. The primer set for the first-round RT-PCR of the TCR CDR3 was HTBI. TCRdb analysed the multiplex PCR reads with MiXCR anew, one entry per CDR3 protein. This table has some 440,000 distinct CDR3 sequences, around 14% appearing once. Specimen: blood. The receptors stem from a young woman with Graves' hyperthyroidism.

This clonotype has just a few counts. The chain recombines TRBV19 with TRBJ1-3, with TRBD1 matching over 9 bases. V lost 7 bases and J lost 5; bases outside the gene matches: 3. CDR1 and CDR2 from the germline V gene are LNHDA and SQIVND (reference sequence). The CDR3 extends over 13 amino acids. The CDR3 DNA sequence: TGTGCCAGTAATGGACAGGGGCGAAACACCATATATTTT. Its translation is CASNGQGRNTIYF.

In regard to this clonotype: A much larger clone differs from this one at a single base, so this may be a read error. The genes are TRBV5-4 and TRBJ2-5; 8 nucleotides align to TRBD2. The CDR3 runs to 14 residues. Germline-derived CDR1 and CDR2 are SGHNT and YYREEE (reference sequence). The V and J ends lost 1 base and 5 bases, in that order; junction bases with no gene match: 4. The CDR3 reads CASSLPGGRETQYF. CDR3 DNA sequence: TGTGCCAGCAGCTTGCCGGGGGGGCGGGAGACCCAGTACTTC. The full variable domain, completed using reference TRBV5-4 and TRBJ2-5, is ETGVTQSPTHLIKTRGQQVTLRCSSQSGHNTVSWYQQALGQGPQFIFQYYREEENGRGNFPPRFSGLQFPNYSSELNVNALELDDSALYLCASSLPGGRETQYFGPGTRLLVL.

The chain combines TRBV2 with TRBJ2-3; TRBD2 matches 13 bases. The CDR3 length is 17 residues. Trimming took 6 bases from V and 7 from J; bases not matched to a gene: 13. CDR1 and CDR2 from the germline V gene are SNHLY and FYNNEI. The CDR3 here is CASSLYTTSGGRNTQYF. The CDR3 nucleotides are TGTGCCAGCAGCCTATATACGACTAGCGGGGGGAGAAATACGCAGTATTTT.

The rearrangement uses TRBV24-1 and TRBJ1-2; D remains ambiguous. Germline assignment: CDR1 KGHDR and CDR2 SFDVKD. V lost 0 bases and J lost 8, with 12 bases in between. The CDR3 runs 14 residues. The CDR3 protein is CATSDLGDFSGYTF. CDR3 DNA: TGTGCCACCAGTGATTTGGGAGACTTTAGCGGCTACACCTTC.

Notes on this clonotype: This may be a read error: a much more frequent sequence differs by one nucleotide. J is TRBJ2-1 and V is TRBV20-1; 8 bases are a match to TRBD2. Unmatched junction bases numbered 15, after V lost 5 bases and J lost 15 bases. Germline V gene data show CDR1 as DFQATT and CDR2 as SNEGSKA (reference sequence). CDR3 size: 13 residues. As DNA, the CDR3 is TGCAGTGCTCGACTAGCGAGTACATCCTGGGCGTTCTTC. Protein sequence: CSARLASTSWAFF.

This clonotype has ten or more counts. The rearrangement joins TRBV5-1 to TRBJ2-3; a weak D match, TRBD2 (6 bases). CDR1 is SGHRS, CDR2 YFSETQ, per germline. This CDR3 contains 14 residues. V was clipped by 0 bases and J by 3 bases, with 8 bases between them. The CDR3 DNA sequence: TGCGCCAGCAGCTTGGCAGGGAGGACAGATACGCAGTATTTT. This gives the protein CASSLAGRTDTQYF.

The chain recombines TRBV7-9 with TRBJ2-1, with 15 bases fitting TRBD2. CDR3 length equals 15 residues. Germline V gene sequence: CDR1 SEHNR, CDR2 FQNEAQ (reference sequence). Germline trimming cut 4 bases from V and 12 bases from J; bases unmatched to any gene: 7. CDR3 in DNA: TGTGCCAGCAGCTCTCCCGGGACTAGCGGGGGGCCGCAGTTCTTC. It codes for CASSSPGTSGGPQFF.

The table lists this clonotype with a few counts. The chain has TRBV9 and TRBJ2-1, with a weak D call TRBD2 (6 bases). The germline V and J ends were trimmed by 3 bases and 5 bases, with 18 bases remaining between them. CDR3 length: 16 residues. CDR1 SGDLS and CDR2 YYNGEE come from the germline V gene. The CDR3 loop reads CASSALGAGINNEQFF. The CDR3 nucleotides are TGTGCCAGCAGCGCCCTCGGGGCGGGAATTAACAATGAGCAGTTCTTC.

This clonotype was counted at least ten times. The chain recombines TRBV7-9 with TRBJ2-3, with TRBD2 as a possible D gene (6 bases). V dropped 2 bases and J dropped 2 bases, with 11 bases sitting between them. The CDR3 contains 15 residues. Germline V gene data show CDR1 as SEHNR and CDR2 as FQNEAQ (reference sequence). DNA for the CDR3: TGTGCCAGCAGCTTATACGGCGGGAACACAGATACGCAGTATTTT. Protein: CASSLYGGNTDTQYF.

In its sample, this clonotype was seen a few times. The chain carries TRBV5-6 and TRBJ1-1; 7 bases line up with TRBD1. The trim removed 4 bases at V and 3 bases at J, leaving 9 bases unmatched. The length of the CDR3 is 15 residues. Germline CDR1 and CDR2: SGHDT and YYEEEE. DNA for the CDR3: TGTGCCAGCAGCGCCGGACAGGTTGGGTACACTGAAGCTTTCTTT. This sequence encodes CASSAGQVGYTEAFF.

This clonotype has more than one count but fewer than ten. The DNA of the CDR3 is TGTGCCAGCAGTGAAGCACCGGGCGACTACAATGAGCAGTTCTTC. Translating gives CASSEAPGDYNEQFF. V is TRBV6-1 and J is TRBJ2-1; unclear D gene. CDR3 length: 15 residues. Germline assignment: CDR1 MNHNS and CDR2 SASEGT. V was cut by 0 bases and J by 3 bases, with 9 bases left in between.

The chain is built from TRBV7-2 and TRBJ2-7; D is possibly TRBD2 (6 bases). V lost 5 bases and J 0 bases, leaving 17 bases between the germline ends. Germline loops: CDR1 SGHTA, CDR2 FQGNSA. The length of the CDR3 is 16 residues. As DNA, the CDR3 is TGTGCCAGCAGCCTTTACGGCACTAGCAGCTCCTACGAGCAGTACTTC. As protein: CASSLYGTSSSYEQYF.

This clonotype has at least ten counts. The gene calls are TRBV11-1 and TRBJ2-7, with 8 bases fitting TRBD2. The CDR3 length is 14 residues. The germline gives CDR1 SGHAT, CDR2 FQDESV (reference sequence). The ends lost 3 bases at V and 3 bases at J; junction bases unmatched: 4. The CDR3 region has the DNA TGTGCCAGCAGCTTTGACCGGGAGGGCTACGAGCAGTACTTC. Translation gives CASSFDREGYEQYF. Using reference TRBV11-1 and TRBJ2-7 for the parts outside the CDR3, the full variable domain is EAEVAQSPRYKITEKSQAVAFWCDPISGHATLYWYRQILGQGPELLVQFQDESVVDDSQLPKDRFSAERLKGVDSTLKIQPAELGDSAMYLCASSFDREGYEQYFGPGTRLTVT.

CDR3 region: CASSSTSGEYEQYF. CDR3 nucleotide sequence: TGTGCCAGCAGCTCGACTAGCGGGGAATACGAGCAGTACTTC. The gene calls are TRBV28 and TRBJ2-7; TRBD2 matches 11 bases. Germline-derived CDR1 and CDR2 are MDHEN and SYDVKM. V lost 6 bases to trimming and J lost 4 bases; unmatched junction nucleotides: 5. The CDR3 has 14 residues.

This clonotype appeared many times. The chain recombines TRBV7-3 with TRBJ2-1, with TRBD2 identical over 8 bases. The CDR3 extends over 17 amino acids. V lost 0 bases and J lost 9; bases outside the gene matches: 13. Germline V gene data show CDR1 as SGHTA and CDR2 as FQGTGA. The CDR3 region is CASSLTSAGGSLREQFF. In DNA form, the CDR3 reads TGTGCCAGCAGCTTAACTTCGGCGGGAGGCTCCCTACGTGAGCAGTTCTTC. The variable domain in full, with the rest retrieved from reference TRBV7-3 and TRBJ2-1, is GAGVSQTPSNKVTEKGKYVELRCDPISGHTALYWYRQSLGQGPEFLIYFQGTGAADDSGLPNDRFFAVRPEGSVSTLKIQRTERGDSAVYLCASSLTSAGGSLREQFFGPGTRLTVL.

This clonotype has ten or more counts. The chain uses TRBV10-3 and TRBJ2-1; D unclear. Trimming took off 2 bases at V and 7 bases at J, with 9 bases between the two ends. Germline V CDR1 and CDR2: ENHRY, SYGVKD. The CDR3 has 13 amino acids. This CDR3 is CAISEGVLNEQFF. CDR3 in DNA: TGTGCCATCAGTGAGGGTGTTTTAAATGAGCAGTTCTTC.

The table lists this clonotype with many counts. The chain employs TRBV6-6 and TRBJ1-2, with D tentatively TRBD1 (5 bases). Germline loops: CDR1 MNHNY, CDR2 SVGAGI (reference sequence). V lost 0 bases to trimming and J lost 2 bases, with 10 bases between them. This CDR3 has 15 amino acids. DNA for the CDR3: TGTGCCAGCAGTTACTCTTCACGGGACAACTATGGCTACACCTTC. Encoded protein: CASSYSSRDNYGYTF.

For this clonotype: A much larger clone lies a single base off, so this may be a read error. CDR3 nucleotides: TGCGCCAGCAGCCAAGATGAGGGTAGAGGTTCATCCCTCCACTTT. Encoded protein: CASSQDEGRGSSLHF. The rearrangement uses TRBV4-1 and TRBJ1-6; D gene uncertain. The V gene's germline CDR1 is MGHRA and CDR2 YSYEKL. This CDR3 spans 15 amino acids.

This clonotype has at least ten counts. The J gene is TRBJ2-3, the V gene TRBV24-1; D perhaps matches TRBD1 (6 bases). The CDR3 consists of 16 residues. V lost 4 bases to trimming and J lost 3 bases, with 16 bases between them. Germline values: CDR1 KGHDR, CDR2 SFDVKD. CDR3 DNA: TGTGCCACCAGTGACCGAGACAGGCTAGGGACAGATACGCAGTATTTT. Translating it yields CATSDRDRLGTDTQYF.

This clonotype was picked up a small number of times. The CDR3 coding sequence is TGTGCCAGCAGCTTAACAGGTGGTCCGGGCTACACCTTC. Residues: CASSLTGGPGYTF. The chain combines TRBV5-4 with TRBJ1-2, with a tentative D call TRBD1 (5 bases). The CDR3 runs 13 residues. Germline V gene lookup returns CDR1 SGHNT and CDR2 YYREEE (reference sequence). The V end was cut by 2 bases, the J end by 8 bases, with 13 bases between.

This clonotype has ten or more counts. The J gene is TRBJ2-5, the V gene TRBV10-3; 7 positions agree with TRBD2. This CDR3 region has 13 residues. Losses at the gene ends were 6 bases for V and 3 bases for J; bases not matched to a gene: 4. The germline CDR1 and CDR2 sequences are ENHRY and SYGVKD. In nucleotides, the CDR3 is TGTGCCATCAGCGGGGGAGGGGAAGAGACCCAGTACTTC. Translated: CAISGGGEETQYF.

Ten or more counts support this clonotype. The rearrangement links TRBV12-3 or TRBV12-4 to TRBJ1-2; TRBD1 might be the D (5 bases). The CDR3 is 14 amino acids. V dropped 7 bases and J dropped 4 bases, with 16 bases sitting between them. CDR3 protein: CASNRDGTSYGYTF. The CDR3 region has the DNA TGTGCCAGCAACCGGGACGGCACTTCCTATGGCTACACCTTC.

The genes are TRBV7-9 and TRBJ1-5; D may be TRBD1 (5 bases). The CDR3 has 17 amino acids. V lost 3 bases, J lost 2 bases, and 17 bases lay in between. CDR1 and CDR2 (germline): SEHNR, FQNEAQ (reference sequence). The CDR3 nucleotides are TGTGCCAGCAGCTTCGGGACCGGAGGTTGGGGCAATCAGCCCCAGCATTTT. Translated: CASSFGTGGWGNQPQHF.

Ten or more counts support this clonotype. CDR3 sequence (DNA): TGTGCCACCAGCAGAGATACTACGGCGGGCTACACCTTC. It encodes CATSRDTTAGYTF. This chain joins TRBV15 and TRBJ1-2; D is uncertain. The CDR3 has 13 residues. V dropped 0 bases and J dropped 8 bases, with 10 bases sitting between them. Germline CDR1 reads LNHNV; CDR2 reads YYDKDF (reference sequence).

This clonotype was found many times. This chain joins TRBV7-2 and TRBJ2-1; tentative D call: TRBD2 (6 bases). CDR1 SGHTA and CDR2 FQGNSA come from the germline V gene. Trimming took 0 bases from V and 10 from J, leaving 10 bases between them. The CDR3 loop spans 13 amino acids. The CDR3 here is CASSLARSGEQFF. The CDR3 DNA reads TGTGCCAGCAGCTTAGCGCGTAGCGGCGAGCAGTTCTTC. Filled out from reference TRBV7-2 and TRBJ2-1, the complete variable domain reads GAGVSQSPSNKVTEKGKDVELRCDPISGHTALYWYRQSLGQGLEFLIYFQGNSAPDKSGLPSDRFSAERTGGSVSTLTIQRTQQEDSAVYLCASSLARSGEQFFGPGTRLTVL.

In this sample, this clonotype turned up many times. The CDR3: CASRDEKLAGSTDTQYF. The CDR3 nucleotides are TGTGCCAGCAGGGACGAGAAACTAGCGGGTAGCACAGATACGCAGTATTTT. The chain employs TRBV6-1 and TRBJ2-3; 9 bases align to TRBD2. The germline CDR1 and CDR2 sequences are MNHNS and SASEGT. The CDR3 has 17 amino acids. After removal of 6 bases from V and 0 bases from J, the junction contained 10 bases not matched to a gene.

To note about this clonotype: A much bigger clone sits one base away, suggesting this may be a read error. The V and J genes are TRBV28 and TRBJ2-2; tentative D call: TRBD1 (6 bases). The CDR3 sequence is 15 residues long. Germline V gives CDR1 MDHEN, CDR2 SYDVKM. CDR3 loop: CAGSLGAAETGELFF. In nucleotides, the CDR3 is TGTGCCGGCAGTTTGGGGGCGGCGGAAACCGGGGAGCTGTTTTTT.